These 20 T cell receptor beta chains share one sample of origin, sequenced in a study of blood T cell repertoires in COVID-19. Sequencing used immunoSEQ multiplex PCR; TCRdb keeps in-frame clones, though not all of them. The sample consists of hundreds of thousands of clones, 80% to 90% of them appearing once. The sequencing sample was made of peripheral blood. Every receptor here comes from a woman aged 25 to 45 with active or convalescent COVID-19.

This clone appeared a few times. This rearrangement joins TRBV19 to TRBJ1-4; 7 bases align to TRBD1. The CDR3 consists of 16 residues. The germline CDR1 and CDR2 sequences are LNHDA and SQIVND (reference sequence). V trimming: 2 bases; J trimming: 0 bases; junction bases outside the gene matches: 3. The CDR3 here is CASSIWGQTTNEKLFF. CDR3 DNA: TGTGCCAGTAGTATATGGGGACAGACAACTAATGAAAAACTGTTTTTT.

This clone was observed once. The chain employs TRBV4-1 and TRBJ2-7, with TRBD2 identical over 8 bases. There are 16 residues in the CDR3. V was pared by 3 bases and J by 1 base, with 8 bases of the junction left unmatched. The germline V gene encodes CDR1 MGHRA and CDR2 YSYEKL. The CDR3 nucleotides are TGCGCCAGCAGCCATCCCAGCGGGAGCGGTTCCTACGAGCAGTACTTC. Translating gives CASSHPSGSGSYEQYF.

This chain joins TRBV4-2 and TRBJ1-3; TRBD1 aligns across 10 bases. Trimming took 1 base from V and 4 from J; bases not matched to a gene: 7. Looked up from germline, CDR1 is LGHNA and CDR2 is YNFKEQ. The CDR3 is 17 residues long. DNA of the CDR3: TGTGCCAGCAGCCAAGCTCAGGACAGGGGGACCGGAAACACCATATATTTT. Its translation: CASSQAQDRGTGNTIYF.

This clone was found once. Here the CDR3 DNA reads TGTGCCAGTAGTATTGGCTGGAGCTCTGGAAACACCATATATTTT. Translating it yields CASSIGWSSGNTIYF. This chain connects TRBV19 to TRBJ1-3; D is undetermined. The V and J ends lost 3 bases and 0 bases respectively, with 9 bases between them. CDR1 and CDR2 from the germline V gene are LNHDA and SQIVND (reference sequence). The CDR3 spans 15 residues.

The chain links TRBV7-8 to TRBJ1-1; D call uncertain. CDR3 length equals 15 residues. Trimming pared 4 bases from V and 0 bases from J, leaving 12 bases between. Germline-derived CDR1 and CDR2 are SGHVS and FQNEAQ. The DNA for the CDR3 is TGTGCCAGCAGCTCCGGGGTCAGGATGAACACTGAAGCTTTCTTT. It specifies CASSSGVRMNTEAFF. The full variable domain, completed using reference TRBV7-8 and TRBJ1-1, is GAGVSQSPRYKVAKRGQDVALRCDPISGHVSLFWYQQALGQGPEFLTYFQNEAQLDKSGLPSDRFFAERPEGSVSTLKIQRTQQEDSAVYLCASSSGVRMNTEAFFGQGTRLTVV.

The V call is TRBV6-6, the J call TRBJ2-5; tentatively, D is TRBD2 (5 bases). The length of the CDR3 is 13 residues. V lost 7 bases and J lost 5, with 14 bases in between. Germline values: CDR1 MNHNY, CDR2 SVGAGI (reference sequence). The CDR3 DNA reads as TGTGCCAGCAAGGTGCTAGAGCGGGAGACCCAGTACTTC. Amino acids: CASKVLERETQYF.

V and J are TRBV10-1 and TRBJ1-6, with TRBD1 matching over 9 bases. CDR3 size: 14 residues. Germline loops: CDR1 WNHNN, CDR2 SYGVQD (reference sequence). The V and J ends lost 5 bases and 9 bases, in that order; junction bases with no gene match: 5. For the CDR3, the DNA is TGCGCCAGCAGTCCCGGGACAGGGAGTTCACCCCTCCACTTT. Its protein product is CASSPGTGSSPLHF.

The chain employs TRBV19 and TRBJ1-2; D call uncertain. V shed 3 bases and J shed 2 bases, with 13 bases lying between them. CDR1 is LNHDA and CDR2 is SQIVND in the germline V gene (reference sequence). CDR3 length: 15 amino acids. The CDR3 sequence is CASSINRDSNYGYTF. CDR3 nucleotide sequence: TGTGCCAGTAGTATCAACCGGGATTCCAACTATGGCTACACCTTC. Full variable domain (rest looked up from reference TRBV19 and TRBJ1-2): DGGITQSPKYLFRKEGQNVTLSCEQNLNHDAMYWYRQDPGQGLRLIYYSQIVNDFQKGDIAEGYSVSREKKESFPLTVTSAQKNPTAFYLCASSINRDSNYGYTFGSGTRLTVV.

V is TRBV10-2 and J is TRBJ2-7; 9 bases are a match to TRBD2. The length of the CDR3 is 13 residues. Germline assignment: CDR1 WSHSY and CDR2 SAAADI. V dropped 5 bases and J dropped 4; count of bases not matched to a gene: 3. CDR3 DNA sequence: TGCGCCAGCAGTAGTAGCGGGAGTTACGAGCAGTACTTC. This sequence encodes CASSSSGSYEQYF.

This clone was seen a single time. The J gene is TRBJ1-5, the V gene TRBV6-5, with a tentative D call TRBD1 (6 bases). This CDR3 region has 16 residues. V gave up 2 bases and J gave up 5 bases, with 16 bases separating them. Germline V gene data show CDR1 as MNHEY and CDR2 as SVGAGI. The CDR3 protein is CASSYAPPGAHQPQHF. Written as DNA, the CDR3 is TGTGCCAGCAGTTACGCCCCCCCAGGGGCCCATCAGCCCCAGCATTTT.

This clone was recorded a few times. J is TRBJ1-6 and V is TRBV5-8, with D maybe TRBD1 (6 bases). Deletions cut 2 bases from V and 10 bases from J, with 16 bases between. The CDR3 is made up of 15 amino acids. Germline assignment: CDR1 SGHTS and CDR2 YDEGEE. The CDR3 loop is CASSLNPQGWSPLHF. CDR3 nucleotides: TGTGCCAGCAGCTTAAACCCACAGGGCTGGTCACCCCTCCACTTT.

J is TRBJ2-1 and V is TRBV18, with 7 bases fitting TRBD1. Germline trimming cut 6 bases from V and 0 bases from J; bases unmatched to any gene: 5. The CDR3 runs to 15 residues. Per germline, CDR1 KGHSH and CDR2 LQKENI. CDR3 nucleotides: TGTGCCAGCTCTCTCCGACAGGGCTCCTACAATGAGCAGTTCTTC. Protein product: CASSLRQGSYNEQFF.

The chain uses TRBV18 and TRBJ1-3; 7 nucleotides match TRBD1. CDR3 length: 13 amino acids. The V gene's germline CDR1 is KGHSH and CDR2 LQKENI. V shed 3 bases and J 4 bases; nucleotides not matched to a gene: 0. The DNA of the CDR3 is TGTGCCAGCTCACCGGGACAGGGAAACACCATATATTTT. Translation gives CASSPGQGNTIYF.

The chain is built from TRBV7-9 and TRBJ2-5, with 15 nucleotides matching TRBD2. Germline-derived CDR1 and CDR2 are SEHNR and FQNEAQ (reference sequence). V was clipped by 5 bases and J by 4 bases; unmatched bases: 2. The CDR3 has 15 residues. The CDR3 DNA follows: TGTGCCAGCAGCCAGGGACTAGCGGGGGGAGAGACCCAGTACTTC. It specifies CASSQGLAGGETQYF.

The chain couples TRBV15 to TRBJ1-4, with D possibly matching TRBD1 (5 bases). The CDR3 runs 16 residues. Trimming removed 5 bases at V and 4 bases at J, with 17 bases between. Germline CDR1 reads LNHNV; CDR2 reads YYDKDF (reference sequence). In DNA, the CDR3 is TGTGCCACCAGCTGGGGCCAGACTGGAAGTAATGAAAAACTGTTTTTT. It codes for CATSWGQTGSNEKLFF. Looking up the rest from reference TRBV15 and TRBJ1-4 gives the full variable domain: DAMVIQNPRYQVTQFGKPVTLSCSQTLNHNVMYWYQQKSSQAPKLLFHYYDKDFNNEADTPDNFQSRRPNTSFCFLDIRSPGLGDTAMYLCATSWGQTGSNEKLFFGSGTQLSVL.

This clone was observed a few times. The V call is TRBV13, the J call TRBJ2-2; 11 bases align to TRBD2. The junction had 9 bases not matched to a gene; V was cut back by 3 bases and J by 3 bases. Germline CDR1 PRHDT, CDR2 FYEKMQ (reference sequence). The CDR3 contains 18 residues. The CDR3 DNA follows: TGTGCCAGCAGCTTTTGGGCTAGCGGGAGGCGGGACACCGGGGAGCTGTTTTTT. It yields the protein CASSFWASGRRDTGELFF.

The chain couples TRBV3-1 (or the pseudogene TRBV3-2) to TRBJ2-1; TRBD2 agrees at 8 bases. Germline loops: CDR1 LGHDT, CDR2 YNNKEL (reference sequence). V lost 0 bases, J lost 10 bases, and 17 bases stayed unmatched. This CDR3 is 18 amino acids long. CDR3 in DNA: TGTGCCAGCAGCCAAGATATAGGAGCGGGAGTAAGGTTGGGGGAGCAGTTCTTC. As protein: CASSQDIGAGVRLGEQFF.

The chain combines TRBV7-7 with TRBJ1-5, with 12 bases lining up with TRBD1. This CDR3 spans 19 amino acids. Germline values: CDR1 SSHAT, CDR2 FNYEAQ (reference sequence). J was trimmed by 2 bases and V by 5 bases; bases with no gene match: 13. The CDR3 is CASSRLGDRGPNRNQPQHF. The CDR3 DNA reads TGTGCCAGCAGCCGACTCGGGGACAGGGGGCCAAATCGCAATCAGCCCCAGCATTTT.

The V and J genes are TRBV3-1 (or the pseudogene TRBV3-2) and TRBJ1-1; D not resolved. The germline V gene encodes CDR1 LGHDT and CDR2 YNNKEL (reference sequence). Trimming left V 4 bases short and J 7 bases short, with 10 bases between. This CDR3 is built from 12 residues. CDR3 sequence: CASSPNRLEAFF. The CDR3 DNA reads TGTGCCAGCAGCCCGAACCGACTTGAAGCTTTCTTT.

CDR3 sequence: CASSSPDRGAGTEAFF. In nucleotides, the CDR3 is TGTGCCAGCAGCTCTCCGGACAGGGGGGCGGGCACTGAAGCTTTCTTT. The chain is built from TRBV7-6 and TRBJ1-1; 10 bases are a match to TRBD1. Germline V lookup: CDR1 SGHVS, CDR2 FNYEAQ. The length of the CDR3 is 16 residues. Trimming removed 4 bases from V and 4 bases from J; junction bases left unmatched: 9. Together with reference TRBV7-6 and TRBJ1-1, the CDR3 gives the full variable domain: GAGVSQSPRYKVTKRGQDVALRCDPISGHVSLYWYRQALGQGPEFLTYFNYEAQQDKSGLPNDRFSAERPEGSISTLTIQRTEQRDSAMYRCASSSPDRGAGTEAFFGQGTRLTVV.